The rows below give T cell receptor beta chains drawn from one sample of a study of blood T cell repertoires in COVID-19. Generated by immunoSEQ multiplex PCR, the TCRdb table keeps only in-frame clones and is missing some. The sample has under 150,000 clones, roughly 85% seen once. Specimen: peripheral blood. These receptors originate from a human donor in a cohort sampled during active COVID-19. The conserved cysteine and the conserved F or W are not part of the CDR3 here. A D gene is named only where the DNA matches it firmly.

CDR3 protein: ATKRQGREEALYGYT
J gene: TRBJ1-2
D gene: TRBD1
V gene: TRBV28

CDR3 protein: ASSYSGQGRGQPQH
J gene: TRBJ1-5
D gene: TRBD1
V gene: TRBV6-6

CDR3 protein: ASRLVGQNTEAF
J gene: TRBJ1-1
D gene: -
V gene: TRBV5-1

CDR3 protein: AWSHLGQSNTEAF
J gene: TRBJ1-1
D gene: -
V gene: TRBV30

CDR3 protein: ASSLQGTGELF
J gene: TRBJ2-2
D gene: TRBD1
V gene: TRBV6-5

CDR3 protein: AWSVAGAETEAF
J gene: TRBJ1-1
D gene: -
V gene: TRBV30

CDR3 protein: ASSSYSLNQPQH
J gene: TRBJ1-5
D gene: -
V gene: TRBV27

CDR3 protein: ASSFRTAGFYGYT
J gene: TRBJ1-2
D gene: -
V gene: TRBV7-2

CDR3 protein: ASSITPTYEQY
J gene: TRBJ2-7
D gene: -
V gene: TRBV19

CDR3 protein: ASSGRDRRYNEQF
J gene: TRBJ2-1
D gene: TRBD1
V gene: TRBV11-3